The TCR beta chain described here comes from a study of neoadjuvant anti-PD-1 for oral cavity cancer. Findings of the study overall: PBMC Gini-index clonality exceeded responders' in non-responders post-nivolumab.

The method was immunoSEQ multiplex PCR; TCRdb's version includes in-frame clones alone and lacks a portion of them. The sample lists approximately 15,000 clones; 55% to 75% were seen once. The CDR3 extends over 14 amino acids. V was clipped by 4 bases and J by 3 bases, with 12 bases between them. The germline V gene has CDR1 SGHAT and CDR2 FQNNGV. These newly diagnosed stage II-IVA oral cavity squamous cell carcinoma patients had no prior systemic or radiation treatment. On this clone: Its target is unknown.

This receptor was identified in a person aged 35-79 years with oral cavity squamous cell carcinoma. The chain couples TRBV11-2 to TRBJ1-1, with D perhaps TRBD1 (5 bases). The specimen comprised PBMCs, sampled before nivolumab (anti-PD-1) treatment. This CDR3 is CASSSGYLDTEAFF. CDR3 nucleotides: TGTGCCAGCAGCTCAGGGTACCTGGACACTGAAGCTTTCTTT.